This T cell receptor beta chain is from a study of blood T cell repertoires in COVID-19 (dated by TCRdb to 2020 to 2022). A note on the overall study: Samples covering the acute and convalescent phases of COVID-19 were provided by collaborators in the United States, Italy and Spain. Where HLA class I and class II types were available, the types were taken from metadata supplied by the sample provider, not from assay-based typing. The dataset comprised deeply sampled blood TCRbeta repertoires from subjects exposed to, actively infected with, or recovered from COVID-19. The prospective study material was composed of cDNA or gDNA derived from T cells, B-cell-depleted T cells, or PBMCs. A freely available public database, intended as a resource for researchers studying the immune response to SARS-CoV-2, is where the repertoires were released. The samples were drawn from two sources: the first 160 participants of the ongoing ImmuneRACE study, and over 950 subjects contributed by 6 global collaborators. Sample metadata almost always included a de-identified subject ID, COVID-19 status, age in years and sex.

Comments on this clone: The antigen it binds to is not known. The input lacks base qualities; no much larger clone sits a single base away.

TCRbeta CDR3 regions were amplified from genomic DNA using the immunoSEQ Assay, a bias-controlled multiplex PCR. As for the authors' bioinformatics: The number of nucleated cells in each sample was estimated from the amplification of reference gene primers within the assay. Sequence reads were collapsed and filtered to measure the absolute abundance of every unique TCRbeta CDR3 rearrangement. For each sample, productive Simpson clonality was calculated as the square root of Simpson's diversity index over productive rearrangements. TCRdb carries this immuneACCESS record with in-frame sequences only. Its versions omit some clonotypes, under half of them owing to an unresolved V gene in the studies checked, with the rest unexplained. From that table come the V and J calls and clone size; the DNA was used to work out D and trimming. For this sample there are 90,000 to 120,000 clones; roughly 70% appear just once. The ten largest clones take up less than 2% of the sample.

Collaborating institutions collected whole blood in K2EDTA tubes following their own protocols. Collaborator samples were shipped for TCRbeta analysis as frozen whole blood, isolated PBMCs, or DNA extracted from either sample type. Study-wide findings and limitations: How much clinical and demographic metadata was included differed by source and by participant, and the metadata was provided uncurated.

The CDR3 spans 14 residues, from the cysteine through the phenylalanine. Only CDR3 DNA is held: 42 bases, read in frame from base 1. The CDR1 and CDR2 encoded by the germline V gene (reference sequence) are MNHNY and SVGAGI. V is clipped by 5 bases and J by 1 base, and the sequence between their germline boundaries is 9 bases long. The chain is assembled from TRBV6-6 and TRBJ1-3; TRBD1 could be the D gene, as 6 bases match. The origin of this receptor is a woman aged 40 to 55 with acute or convalescent COVID-19. Material for sequencing was peripheral blood. At the DNA level, the sequence is TGTGCCAGCAGTCAGGGGACTTCTGGAAACACCATATATTTT. Its translation is CASSQGTSGNTIYF.